These 22 T cell receptor beta chains came from one sample sequenced in a study of T cell clones after liver transplantation. Repertoires were generated with immunoSEQ multiplex PCR, while TCRdb's copy carries only in-frame clones and drops some. The sample lists around 100,000 clones, roughly 80% seen once, with 2.5% to 3.5% in the top ten. The source was CD4+ T cells from blood, collected about 50 months after liver transplant. The source is a human patient who received a liver transplant. Certain T cells may be donor cells from the graft.

This clone is a singleton in its sample. This sequence joins TRBV7-6 and TRBJ2-1; 7 bases match TRBD1. The CDR3 consists of 19 residues. Germline loops: CDR1 SGHVS, CDR2 FNYEAQ. The ends lost 5 bases at V and 5 bases at J; junction bases unmatched: 21. CDR3 in DNA: TGTGCCAGCAGCCCCCCGACAGGGTTGGCCGTCACACCCAACAATGAGCAGTTCTTC. Encoded protein: CASSPPTGLAVTPNNEQFF.

V is TRBV5-1 and J is TRBJ1-1; D may be TRBD1 (5 bases). The CDR3 length is 13 residues. The germline gives CDR1 SGHRS, CDR2 YFSETQ. Trimming took off 1 base at V and 7 bases at J, with 11 bases between the two ends. CDR3: CASSLPRDGEAFF. Written as DNA, the CDR3 is TGCGCCAGCAGCTTGCCCCGGGACGGTGAAGCTTTCTTT.

V is TRBV29-1 and J is TRBJ1-1; unclear D gene. With 7 bases removed from V and 1 base from J, the gap between germline ends came to 16 bases. Germline V gene lookup returns CDR1 SQVTM and CDR2 ANQGSEA. CDR3 length: 14 amino acids. CDR3 DNA sequence: TGCAGCGCACTTCCAGGACGGAAGAACACTGAAGCTTTCTTT. Protein product: CSALPGRKNTEAFF. Based on the CDR3 plus reference TRBV29-1 and TRBJ1-1, the full variable domain is SAVISQKPSRDICQRGTSLTIQCQVDSQVTMMFWYRQQPGQSLTLIATANQGSEATYESGFVIDKFPISRPNLTFSTLTVSNMSPEDSSIYLCSALPGRKNTEAFFGQGTRLTVV.

The CDR3 DNA reads TGTGCCAGCAGCCTCGGAGGGCGATTGAACACCGGGGAGCTGTTTTTT. Protein product: CASSLGGRLNTGELFF. This chain connects TRBV5-4 to TRBJ2-2, with D possibly TRBD2 on 6 matching bases. Trimming removed 4 bases at V and 1 base at J, with 14 bases between. CDR1 is SGHNT and CDR2 is YYREEE in the germline V gene (reference sequence). This CDR3 is 16 amino acids long.

The chain links TRBV2 to TRBJ1-2, with D hard to call. Between the trimmed V and J ends, which lost 4 bases and 3 bases, there was a span of 6 bases. This CDR3 spans 12 amino acids. Per the germline V gene, CDR1 is SNHLY and CDR2 is FYNNEI. As DNA, the CDR3 is TGTGCCAGCAGTGTCAACGACTATGGCTACACCTTC. This sequence encodes CASSVNDYGYTF.

The chain carries TRBV19 and TRBJ2-2, with a possible D match to TRBD2 (6 bases). The germline gives CDR1 LNHDA, CDR2 SQIVND (reference sequence). This CDR3 has 14 residues. Trimming pared 11 bases from V and 5 bases from J, leaving 18 bases between. CDR3 in DNA: TGTGCCGCCCGATCGGGAGTTGGTACCGGGGAGCTGTTTTTT. It yields the protein CAARSGVGTGELFF.

This clone was seen a few times. The chain links TRBV5-1 to TRBJ2-1, with 10 bases identical to TRBD2. From germline, CDR1 is SGHRS and CDR2 YFSETQ. With V trimmed by 1 base and J by 7 bases, 5 bases remained unmatched. CDR3 size: 15 residues. The CDR3: CASSLNSGRANEQFF. The DNA for the CDR3 is TGCGCCAGCAGCTTGAACAGCGGGAGGGCTAATGAGCAGTTCTTC. Using reference TRBV5-1 and TRBJ2-1 for the parts outside the CDR3, the full variable domain is KAGVTQTPRYLIKTRGQQVTLSCSPISGHRSVSWYQQTPGQGLQFLFEYFSETQRNKGNFPGRFSGRQFSNSRSEMNVSTLELGDSALYLCASSLNSGRANEQFFGPGTRLTVL.

The chain carries TRBV15 and TRBJ1-1; the D is unclear. Germline lookup yields CDR1 LNHNV and CDR2 YYDKDF (reference sequence). The ends were cut back, 3 bases at V and 3 bases at J, with 11 bases in the middle. There are 14 residues in the CDR3. The CDR3 reads CATSSPVRDTEAFF. The CDR3 DNA reads TGTGCCACCAGCAGCCCTGTCCGAGACACTGAAGCTTTCTTT.

The rearrangement joins TRBV29-1 to TRBJ1-2; the D gene is possibly TRBD1 (5 bases). CDR1 is SQVTM, CDR2 ANQGSEA, per germline. Trimming left V 7 bases short and J 0 bases short, with 15 bases between. The CDR3 has 14 amino acids. The chain's CDR3 is CSGTMGPSNYGYTF. CDR3 DNA: TGCAGCGGCACTATGGGGCCTTCTAACTATGGCTACACCTTC.

V and J are TRBV5-1 and TRBJ2-1; the match to TRBD2 covers 11 bases. The germline V gene has CDR1 SGHRS and CDR2 YFSETQ. V dropped 4 bases and J dropped 2; count of bases not matched to a gene: 2. The CDR3 sequence is 15 residues long. The CDR3 here is CASSETSGTYNEQFF. The CDR3 DNA reads as TGCGCCAGCAGCGAGACTAGCGGGACCTACAATGAGCAGTTCTTC.

The chain has TRBV2 and TRBJ2-5; 12 nucleotides agree with TRBD2. CDR1 is SNHLY and CDR2 is FYNNEI in the germline V gene. V shed 11 bases, J shed 4 bases, and the junction held 14 bases outside the gene matches. There are 16 residues in the CDR3. CDR3 sequence: CAGRSSGGAGSETQYF. CDR3 coding DNA: TGTGCCGGGCGATCTAGCGGGGGGGCAGGGTCAGAGACCCAGTACTTC.

V and J are TRBV6-1 and TRBJ1-4, with TRBD1 identical over 9 bases. CDR1 is MNHNS, CDR2 SASEGT, per germline. With 4 bases clipped from V and 10 bases from J, the junction kept 10 bases outside the gene matches. The CDR3 extends over 15 amino acids. The CDR3 coding sequence is TGTGCCAGCAGTGCATCTCCGGGACAGGGCCGAAAACTGTTTTTT. As protein: CASSASPGQGRKLFF.

The chain has TRBV27 and TRBJ2-7, with unresolved D. The germline gives CDR1 MNHEY, CDR2 SMNVEV (reference sequence). The CDR3 is made up of 13 amino acids. The V and J ends lost 6 bases and 7 bases respectively, with 16 bases between them. In DNA, the CDR3 is TGTGCCAGCAGGAAGGACGGCCCCTGGGAGCAGTACTTC. Its translation is CASRKDGPWEQYF.

This clone has just a few counts. The rearrangement links TRBV28 to TRBJ2-2, with TRBD2 matching over 7 bases. CDR1 is MDHEN and CDR2 is SYDVKM in the germline V gene. The CDR3 loop spans 14 amino acids. Unmatched junction bases numbered 9, after V lost 7 bases and J lost 7 bases. This CDR3 reads CASIGTTEDGELFF. The CDR3 DNA is TGTGCCAGCATCGGGACTACCGAAGACGGGGAGCTGTTTTTT.

This clone came up once. The chain uses TRBV7-2 and TRBJ2-4; 8 nucleotides agree with TRBD1. This CDR3 has 14 residues. Looked up from germline, CDR1 is SGHTA and CDR2 is FQGNSA. The junction had 5 bases not matched to a gene; V was cut back by 3 bases and J by 7 bases. The CDR3 nucleotides read TGTGCCAGCAGCTTGCAGGGGGCCGGGAACATTCAGTACTTC. Its protein is CASSLQGAGNIQYF.

This chain uses TRBV27 with TRBJ1-1; TRBD1 aligns across 7 bases. This CDR3 has 14 residues. Per the germline V gene, CDR1 is MNHEY and CDR2 is SMNVEV (reference sequence). The J segment lost 0 bases and the V segment lost 6 bases, leaving 4 bases of the junction unmatched. CDR3 DNA sequence: TGTGCCAGCAGCCCCGACAGGGTGAACACTGAAGCTTTCTTT. It codes for CASSPDRVNTEAFF.

The chain has TRBV6-1 and TRBJ2-7; D is perhaps TRBD2 (5 bases). Germline values: CDR1 MNHNS, CDR2 SASEGT. The CDR3 runs 15 residues. The V end was cut by 1 base, the J end by 0 bases, with 10 bases between. Here the CDR3 DNA reads TGTGCCAGCAGTGAAGAAGGTAGCGACTCCTACGAGCAGTACTTC. It translates to CASSEEGSDSYEQYF.

The chain combines TRBV5-1 with TRBJ2-2; possibly TRBD2 for D (6 bases). The CDR3 is made up of 19 amino acids. The V and J ends lost 0 bases and 7 bases respectively, with 25 bases between them. Germline assignment: CDR1 SGHRS and CDR2 YFSETQ. The CDR3 loop is CASSLVPAGTSLSGGELFF. CDR3 DNA sequence: TGCGCCAGCAGCTTGGTCCCCGCAGGGACTTCCCTCAGCGGCGGGGAGCTGTTTTTT.

About this clone itself: This same CDR3 is encoded by further DNA sequences in the sample. The V and J genes are TRBV19 and TRBJ2-7, with D tentatively TRBD2 (5 bases). The CDR3 sequence is 13 residues long. V lost 1 base to trimming and J lost 5 bases, with 9 bases between them. Germline lookup yields CDR1 LNHDA and CDR2 SQIVND (reference sequence). As DNA, the CDR3 is TGTGCCAGTAGTATAGGGGCCGGGAACGAGCAGTACTTC. This sequence encodes CASSIGAGNEQYF.

The chain couples TRBV5-6 to TRBJ1-5; 7 bases match TRBD1. CDR1 is SGHDT, CDR2 YYEEEE, per germline. The CDR3 extends over 15 amino acids. V was clipped by 4 bases and J by 0 bases; unmatched bases: 4. The chain's CDR3 is CASSRQGYSNQPQHF. CDR3 nucleotides: TGTGCCAGCAGCCGACAGGGCTATAGCAATCAGCCCCAGCATTTT.

J is TRBJ2-7 and V is TRBV28; weak D call: TRBD2 (5 bases). V gave up 6 bases and J gave up 3 bases, with 15 bases separating them. The CDR3 has 14 residues. Looked up from germline, CDR1 is MDHEN and CDR2 is SYDVKM. The CDR3 sequence is CASRTPDWLYEQYF. CDR3 DNA: TGTGCCAGCAGAACCCCGGACTGGCTCTACGAGCAGTACTTC. Based on the CDR3 plus reference TRBV28 and TRBJ2-7, the full variable domain is DVKVTQSSRYLVKRTGEKVFLECVQDMDHENMFWYRQDPGLGLRLIYFSYDVKMKEKGDIPEGYSVSREKKERFSLILESASTNQTSMYLCASRTPDWLYEQYFGPGTRLTVT.

The chain has TRBV19 and TRBJ1-3, with D perhaps TRBD1 (5 bases). Deletions cut 10 bases from V and 0 bases from J, with 13 bases between. The V gene's germline CDR1 is LNHDA and CDR2 SQIVND (reference sequence). This CDR3 has 14 amino acids. CDR3 nucleotides: TGTGCCACTTTCGACAGCCACTCTGGAAACACCATATATTTT. This codes for CATFDSHSGNTIYF.